Sequencing of this T cell receptor beta chain was carried out in a study of blood T cell repertoires in COVID-19. In the study overall: T cells, B-cell-depleted T cells, or PBMCs provided the cDNA or gDNA that served as material.

Recruitment covered roughly 22 US areas and drew participants whose ages spanned 18 to 89 years. Participants were placed into cohorts based on the clinical history they reported. A PCR-confirmed or clinician-diagnosed COVID-19 case had contacted exposed participants within 2 weeks of entry. Data came from immunoSEQ multiplex PCR; TCRdb stores just in-frame clones and leaves some out. The repertoire holds under 150,000 clones, with 84% as singletons. This CDR3 is 18 amino acids long. Germline V gene data show CDR1 as LGHNA and CDR2 as YSLEER. Trimming cost V 1 base and J 6 bases; bases outside gene matches: 12.

The J gene is TRBJ2-2, the V gene TRBV4-3; 9 bases fit TRBD2. The receptor comes from a woman in her 50s who had been exposed to COVID-19. The sequencing sample was made of PBMCs or T cells enriched from blood (not recorded which). The CDR3 nucleotides are TGCGCCAGCAGCCAAGTTGCGGGGGGGGCCCTCGGACCCGGGGAGCTGTTTTTT. This encodes CASSQVAGGALGPGELFF.